This TCR beta chain comes out of a study of blood T cells in healthy people across ages. A sample-barcoded 5' primer and a J-beta primer mix were used in a second PCR of about 6 to 12 cycles. Every sample returned 2.5 million or more CDR3-containing paired-end reads. TCRdb re-derived calls from the 5' RACE reads in MiXCR, one entry per CDR3 protein. The sample holds about 1.8 million distinct CDR3 sequences, just under 50% seen once. The germline V gene encodes CDR1 SEHNR and CDR2 FQNEAQ (reference sequence). V lost 8 bases, J lost 0 bases, and 16 bases lay in between. This CDR3 is 15 amino acids long.

This clonotype originated in a woman aged 40-49 years in good health. The sequencing sample was made of blood. The chain joins TRBV7-9 to TRBJ1-1; the D is unclear. In DNA, the CDR3 is TGTGCCAGCGGAATTCGCGCGTCAGTGAACACTGAAGCTTTCTTT. It is translated as CASGIRASVNTEAFF.